This T cell receptor (beta chain) was sequenced for a study of identical twins. cDNA molecules carried unique molecular identifiers, and template switching added a universal primer site. TCRdb processed the 5' RACE reads anew with MiXCR; each CDR3 protein has one entry. The repertoire holds about 530,000 distinct CDR3 sequences, with roughly 15% as singletons. Germline V CDR1 and CDR2: DFQATT, SNEGSKA (reference sequence). V was shortened by 1 base and J by 7 bases, with 14 bases between the two germline ends. This CDR3 has 13 amino acids. Study-wide findings and caveats: With abundant cord blood beta clonotypes, insertions were fewer; memory repertoires showed no such pattern.

This clonotype has more than one count but fewer than ten. Its matching antigen is unknown. These same data were also listed under a study on yellow fever vaccine responses in identical twins. That paper notes: As reported, the vaccine T cell response of twins seemed partly convergent and partly personalized.

V usage is TRBV20-1 and J usage is TRBJ2-7; D not resolved. The specimen sequenced was CD4+ T cells sorted from blood. The clonotype was recovered from a woman aged 18-29 years in good health. CDR3 bases: TGCAGTGCTAGAGTAGTAATAGGGCGGGAGCAGTACTTC. It is translated as CSARVVIGREQYF.